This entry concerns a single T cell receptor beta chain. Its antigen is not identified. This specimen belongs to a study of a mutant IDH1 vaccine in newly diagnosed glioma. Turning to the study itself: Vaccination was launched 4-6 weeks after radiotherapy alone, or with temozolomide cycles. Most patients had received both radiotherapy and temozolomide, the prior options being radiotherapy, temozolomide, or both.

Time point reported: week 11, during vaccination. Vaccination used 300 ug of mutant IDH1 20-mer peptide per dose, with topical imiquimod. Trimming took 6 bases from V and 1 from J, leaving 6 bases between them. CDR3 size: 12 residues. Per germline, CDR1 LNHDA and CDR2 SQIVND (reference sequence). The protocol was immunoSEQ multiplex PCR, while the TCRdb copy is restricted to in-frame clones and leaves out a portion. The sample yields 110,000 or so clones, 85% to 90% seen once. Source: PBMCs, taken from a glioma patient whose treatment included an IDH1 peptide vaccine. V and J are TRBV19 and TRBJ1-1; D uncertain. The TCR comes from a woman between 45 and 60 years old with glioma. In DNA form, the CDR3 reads TGTGCCAGTAGGCGGGAGAACACTGAAGCTTTCTTT. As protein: CASRRENTEAFF.